This T cell receptor beta chain derives from a study of blood T cells in healthy people across ages. General study points: PBMCs left unsorted prevented a conclusive naive versus antigen-experienced comparison. The recorded TCR beta diversity per million T cells decreased in a roughly linear manner with age.

Germline CDR1 SGHTS, CDR2 YDEGEE. V was clipped by 4 bases and J by 5 bases; unmatched bases: 10. CDR3 length: 17 amino acids. A second PCR, run for about 6 to 11 cycles, used a sample-barcoded 5' primer plus a J-beta primer mix. In TCRdb, the 5' RACE reads were re-called with MiXCR into one record per CDR3 protein. The sample lists around 700,000 distinct CDR3 sequences; 25% were seen once. Concerning this clonotype itself: Antigen specificity is unknown.

Separately, the same data were catalogued under a study of T cells of mothers and their children. As reported in that work: Over 9 million reads per mother and some 3 million per child were obtained.

The chain recombines TRBV5-8 with TRBJ1-4; 11 positions agree with TRBD1. This sequence originates from a boy under 18 in good health. Sequenced material: blood. The CDR3 reads CASSLGQGAGLNEKLFF. In DNA form, the CDR3 reads TGTGCCAGCAGCCTCGGACAGGGGGCCGGTTTGAATGAAAAACTGTTTTTT. Full variable domain (rest looked up from reference TRBV5-8 and TRBJ1-4): EAGVTQSPTHLIKTRGQQATLRCSPISGHTSVYWYQQALGLGLQFLLWYDEGEERNRGNFPPRFSGRQFPNYSSELNVNALELEDSALYLCASSLGQGAGLNEKLFFGSGTQLSVL.